The clone carrying this T cell receptor (beta chain) occurred once. Original processing notes: By means of reference gene primer amplification, nucleated cell counts were estimated. Libraries were prepared by immunoSEQ multiplex PCR; TCRdb keeps only in-frame clonotypes and omits some of them. The V and J calls and clone size were taken over from that table, and D and trimming were inferred from the DNA. The sample shows around 170,000 clones, about 87% of them seen only once. This specimen comes from a study of blood T cell repertoires in COVID-19. At the level of the study: Specimens from acute and convalescent COVID-19 originated in the United States, Italy and Spain. Sources were T cells, B-cell-depleted T cells, or PBMCs; the material itself was cDNA or gDNA.

The CDR3 is made up of 15 amino acids. Trimming cost V 5 bases and J 5 bases; bases outside gene matches: 6. Germline assignment: CDR1 MNHEY and CDR2 SMNVEV (reference sequence). The material sequenced was peripheral blood. This TCR was sampled from a man aged 60 to 69 with acute or convalescent COVID-19. The chain combines TRBV27 with TRBJ2-5, with 12 positions matching TRBD2. For the CDR3, the DNA is TGTGCCAGCAGTCCTAGCGGGAGGGCCCCGGAGACCCAGTACTTC. This sequence encodes CASSPSGRAPETQYF.